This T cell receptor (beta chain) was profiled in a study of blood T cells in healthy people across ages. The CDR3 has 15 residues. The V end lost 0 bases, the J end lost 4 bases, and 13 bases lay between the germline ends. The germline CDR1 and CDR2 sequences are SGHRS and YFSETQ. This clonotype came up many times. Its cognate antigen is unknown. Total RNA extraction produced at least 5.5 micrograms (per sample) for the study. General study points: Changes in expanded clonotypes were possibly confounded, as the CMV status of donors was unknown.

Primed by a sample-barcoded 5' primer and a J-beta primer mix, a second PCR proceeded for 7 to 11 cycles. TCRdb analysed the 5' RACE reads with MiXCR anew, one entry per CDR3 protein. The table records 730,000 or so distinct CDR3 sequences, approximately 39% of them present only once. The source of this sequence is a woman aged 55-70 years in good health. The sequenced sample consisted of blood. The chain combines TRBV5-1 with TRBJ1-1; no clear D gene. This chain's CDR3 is CASSLGVTTGTEAFF. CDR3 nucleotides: TGCGCCAGCAGCTTGGGGGTAACCACCGGCACTGAAGCTTTCTTT.